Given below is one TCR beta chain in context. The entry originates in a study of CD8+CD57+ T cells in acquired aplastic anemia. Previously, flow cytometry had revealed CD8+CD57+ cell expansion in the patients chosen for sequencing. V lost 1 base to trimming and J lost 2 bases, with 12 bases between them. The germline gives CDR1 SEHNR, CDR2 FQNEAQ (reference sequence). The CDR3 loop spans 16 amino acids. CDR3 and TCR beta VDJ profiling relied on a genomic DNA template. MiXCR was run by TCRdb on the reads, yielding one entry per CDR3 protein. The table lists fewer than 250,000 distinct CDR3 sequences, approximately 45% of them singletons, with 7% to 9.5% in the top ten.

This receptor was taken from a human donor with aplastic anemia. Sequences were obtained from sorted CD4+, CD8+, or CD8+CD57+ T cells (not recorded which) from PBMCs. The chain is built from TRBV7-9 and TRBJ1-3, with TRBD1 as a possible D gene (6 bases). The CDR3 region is CASSLEGTSPGNTIYF. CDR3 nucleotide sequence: TGTGCCAGCAGCTTAGAAGGGACATCCCCTGGAAACACCATATATTTT.